Shown below are 9 T cell receptor beta chains from a single sample sequenced in a study of blood T cell repertoires in COVID-19. The protocol was immunoSEQ multiplex PCR, while the TCRdb copy is restricted to in-frame clones and leaves out a portion. Of approximately 150,000 clones listed, about 89% are singletons. Sequencing was performed on peripheral blood. The receptors originated from a man aged 50-60 years who had recovered from COVID-19.

This sequence joins TRBV28 and TRBJ1-3; D is ambiguous. Trimming removed 6 bases at V and 0 bases at J, with 9 bases between. Germline values: CDR1 MDHEN, CDR2 SYDVKM. The CDR3 loop spans 14 amino acids. The CDR3 region has the DNA TGTGCCAGCAGCGAGAACCTCTCTGGAAACACCATATATTTT. This codes for CASSENLSGNTIYF. The full variable domain, completed using reference TRBV28 and TRBJ1-3, is DVKVTQSSRYLVKRTGEKVFLECVQDMDHENMFWYRQDPGLGLRLIYFSYDVKMKEKGDIPEGYSVSREKKERFSLILESASTNQTSMYLCASSENLSGNTIYFGEGSWLTVV.

The V call is TRBV5-1, the J call TRBJ2-3; 7 bases line up with TRBD2. Germline values: CDR1 SGHRS, CDR2 YFSETQ. With V trimmed by 3 bases and J by 1 base, 5 bases remained unmatched. This CDR3 region has 15 residues. CDR3 loop: CASSSYRGGTDTQYF. Written as DNA, the CDR3 is TGCGCCAGCAGCTCATACCGGGGGGGCACAGATACGCAGTATTTT.

This chain uses TRBV5-1 with TRBJ2-3; a possible D gene is TRBD1 (6 bases). The length of the CDR3 is 14 residues. The germline V gene has CDR1 SGHRS and CDR2 YFSETQ. With 0 bases removed from V and 6 bases from J, the gap between germline ends came to 11 bases. The CDR3 protein is CASSLGQEDDTQYF. In nucleotides, the CDR3 is TGCGCCAGCAGCTTGGGACAGGAAGACGATACGCAGTATTTT.

The chain couples TRBV11-3 to TRBJ1-3; 7 nucleotides match TRBD1. The ends lost 3 bases at V and 0 bases at J; junction bases unmatched: 2. This CDR3 comprises 15 residues. From germline, CDR1 is SGHNT and CDR2 YENEEA. The CDR3 DNA follows: TGTGCCAGCAGCTTTCGACAGGGCTCTGGAAACACCATATATTTT. It specifies CASSFRQGSGNTIYF.

The chain couples TRBV7-3 to TRBJ2-3; D is perhaps TRBD1 (7 bases). The germline V gene encodes CDR1 SGHTA and CDR2 FQGTGA. The CDR3 sequence is 14 residues long. Trimming took off 0 bases at V and 4 bases at J, with 8 bases between the two ends. CDR3 residues: CASSLTRGADTQYF. The CDR3 region has the DNA TGTGCCAGCAGCTTAACCAGGGGGGCAGATACGCAGTATTTT.

The genes are TRBV9 and TRBJ2-1; 10 bases are shared with TRBD2. V shed 0 bases, J shed 2 bases, and the junction held 5 bases outside the gene matches. Germline V gives CDR1 SGDLS, CDR2 YYNGEE. The CDR3 covers 17 residues. This chain's CDR3 is CASSVVASGGPYNEQFF. The CDR3 region has the DNA TGTGCCAGCAGCGTAGTGGCTAGCGGGGGCCCCTACAATGAGCAGTTCTTC.

This rearrangement joins TRBV3-1 (or the pseudogene TRBV3-2) to TRBJ1-1; TRBD1 is a possible D gene (5 bases). V gave up 4 bases and J gave up 4 bases, with 16 bases separating them. CDR1 and CDR2 from the germline V gene are LGHDT and YNNKEL (reference sequence). The CDR3 has 15 amino acids. The CDR3: CASSRAGRLGTEAFF. Here the CDR3 DNA reads TGTGCCAGCAGCCGGGCAGGGAGGCTTGGCACTGAAGCTTTCTTT.

This rearrangement joins TRBV5-6 to TRBJ2-2; the match to TRBD2 covers 7 bases. Germline assignment: CDR1 SGHDT and CDR2 YYEEEE. With V trimmed by 0 bases and J by 1 base, 6 bases remained unmatched. The CDR3 has 17 amino acids. The CDR3 sequence: CASSLEASGKNTGELFF. In DNA, the CDR3 is TGTGCCAGCAGCTTGGAGGCTAGCGGAAAGAACACCGGGGAGCTGTTTTTT.

The rearrangement links TRBV6-1 to TRBJ1-5; 8 nucleotides align to TRBD1. There are 16 residues in the CDR3. V trimming: 1 base; J trimming: 6 bases; junction bases outside the gene matches: 8. Germline-derived CDR1 and CDR2 are MNHNS and SASEGT. In nucleotides, the CDR3 is TGTGCCAGCAGTGAAGACACTACAGGGGGAGCTCAGCCCCAGCATTTT. Residues: CASSEDTTGGAQPQHF.